This T cell receptor (beta chain) was sequenced in a study of blood T cell repertoires in COVID-19 (dated by TCRdb to about 2020). As for the study more broadly: The collaborator samples originated in the United States, Italy and Spain and spanned the acute and convalescent phases of COVID-19. The repertoires were released in a freely available public database meant as a resource for research on the immune response to SARS-CoV-2. The sample metadata nearly always contained a de-identified subject ID, COVID-19 status, age in years and sex. Subjects who had been exposed to COVID-19, were actively infected with it, or had recovered from it provided the deeply sampled blood TCRbeta repertoires that made up the dataset. Samples came from the ongoing ImmuneRACE study (first 160 participants) plus 1,254 subjects from 6 global collaborators. The material from the prospective study consisted of cDNA or gDNA derived from T cells, B-cell-depleted T cells, or PBMCs. Where available, HLA class I and class II types were obtained from metadata supplied by the sample provider rather than from assay-based typing. The full study reports these points: The amount of clinical and demographic metadata varied by source and participant and was provided uncurated.

A second Seattle source provided samples from volunteer blood donors who had recovered from COVID-19. Collaborating institutions collected whole blood in K2EDTA tubes following their own protocols. For TCRbeta analysis, collaborators shipped samples in one of three forms: frozen whole blood, isolated PBMCs, or DNA extracted from either of those sample types. The germline V gene encodes CDR1 MGHRA and CDR2 YSYEKL. V is shortened by 1 base, J by 0 bases, and the region joining them spans 6 bases. From its cysteine to its phenylalanine, the CDR3 spans 14 amino acids. Just CDR3 DNA is preserved here, 42 bases in frame from base 1. In the case of this clone: Its specific antigen is unknown. No qualities accompany the bases; no much larger clone lies one base away. This sample includes further DNA sequences coding for the same CDR3.

The immunoSEQ Assay, a bias-controlled multiplex PCR, was used to amplify TCRbeta CDR3 regions from genomic DNA. In the source study's methods: Nucleated cell counts per sample were estimated from amplification of reference gene primers within the assay. To quantify the absolute abundance of each unique TCRbeta CDR3 rearrangement, sequence reads were collapsed and filtered. For each sample, productive Simpson clonality was calculated as the square root of Simpson's diversity index over productive rearrangements. In its TCRdb copy, this immuneACCESS table keeps in-frame sequences only and misses some clones. Where compared with another copy, unresolved V genes explain less than half of these, and the others have no known cause. From that table come the V and J calls and clone size; the DNA was used to work out D and trimming. Within this sample are 200,000 to 250,000 clones, with about four fifths of them counted one time only. The top ten clones comprise about 1.9% of the sample.

The TCR was taken from a man under 40 who had recovered from COVID-19. The rearranged chain carries TRBV4-1 and TRBJ1-1; confidence is insufficient to name the D gene. Sequenced material: peripheral blood. The encoded CDR3 is CASSQGALNTEAFF. The DNA sequence follows: TGCGCCAGCAGCCAAGGGGCACTGAACACTGAAGCTTTCTTT.